The 32 T cell receptor beta chains below come from one sample, sequenced in a study of identical twins (dated by TCRdb to about 2016). The library relied on 5' RACE. These reads were obtained on an Illumina HiSeq 2000. TCRdb redid the processing of the public reads, applying fastp at Q25 and MiXCR, and retained in-frame beta chains. Merged by CDR3 protein, the rows form single entries marked with the most common genes and DNA. Counted in this sample were fewer than 900,000 distinct CDR3 sequences; 21% of them appeared once. Of the sample, approximately 4.3% falls within the top ten clones. This same sample was also taken into another study, of T cells expressing NK-cell markers.

The specimen sequenced was PBMCs. The source of these receptors is a woman aged 18-30 years in good health.

The CDR3 spells CASSQQTGNGYEQYF. The CDR3 DNA reads as TGCGCCAGCAGCCAACAGACAGGTAATGGGTACGAGCAGTACTTC. The rearrangement links TRBV4-3 to TRBJ2-7; D is possibly TRBD1 (6 bases). The CDR3 has 15 residues. Trimming took 2 bases from V and 4 from J, leaving 15 bases between them. Germline CDR1 LGHNA, CDR2 YSLEER.

Many counts were recorded for this clonotype. The chain combines TRBV12-3 or TRBV12-4 with TRBJ1-2, with D uncertain. The CDR3 is 13 amino acids. The germline V and J ends were trimmed by 7 bases and 4 bases, with 13 bases remaining between them. For the CDR3, the DNA is TGTGCCAGCACCGACATGGAGTTCTATGGCTACACCTTC. This encodes CASTDMEFYGYTF.

This clonotype was observed a few times. The V call is TRBV12-3 or TRBV12-4, the J call TRBJ2-7; the match to TRBD2 covers 8 bases. Trimming at V came to 8 bases and at J to 5 bases, leaving 17 bases not matched to a gene. CDR3 length: 16 residues. The CDR3 coding sequence is TGTGCCAGCGCCAAAAGTCCCCCTAGCGGGTTCCACGAGCAGTACTTC. Amino acid sequence: CASAKSPPSGFHEQYF.

The rearrangement uses TRBV21-1 and TRBJ2-6; TRBD1 is the table's D call, not checked against the DNA. TRBV21-1 is tagged as a pseudogene. The CDR3 is 17 residues long. CDR3 residues: CASSKSGGLTGANVLTF. As DNA, the CDR3 is TGTGCCAGCAGCAAGTCAGGGGGGTTGACTGGGGCCAACGTCCTGACTTTC.

The chain couples TRBV7-9 to TRBJ2-7; 7 bases are shared with TRBD1. The germline gives CDR1 SEHNR, CDR2 FQNEAQ (reference sequence). This CDR3 is built from 16 residues. With V trimmed by 3 bases and J by 2 bases, 10 bases remained unmatched. DNA for the CDR3: TGTGCCAGCAGCTTGGGAACAGGGGCGGTTACCTACGAGCAGTACTTC. Translated: CASSLGTGAVTYEQYF.

This clonotype was counted between two and nine times. The genes are TRBV6-1 and TRBJ1-1, with D unclear. V was pared by 9 bases and J by 5 bases, with 16 bases between. CDR1 and CDR2 from the germline V gene are MNHNS and SASEGT. This CDR3 spans 13 amino acids. The CDR3 sequence: CASLIDRGTEAFF. As DNA, the CDR3 is TGTGCCAGTCTTATAGACCGAGGGACTGAAGCTTTCTTT.

This clonotype was counted only a few times. The chain joins TRBV6-1 to TRBJ1-1; 9 bases are shared with TRBD1. This CDR3 comprises 17 residues. Germline CDR1 reads MNHNS; CDR2 reads SASEGT. The V segment lost 8 bases and the J segment 7 bases; nucleotides outside the gene matches: 20. In nucleotides, the CDR3 is TGTGCCAGCTACCCCACGGAGGGACAGGGTCTTAATATTGAAGCTTTCTTT. As protein: CASYPTEGQGLNIEAFF.

CDR3 amino acids: CASSTSGARNTGELFF. The CDR3 bases are TGTGCCAGCAGCACCTCGGGGGCCCGGAACACCGGGGAGCTGTTTTTT. This chain connects TRBV7-9 to TRBJ2-2; either TRBD1 or TRBD2 may fit D (6 bases each). The V gene's germline CDR1 is SEHNR and CDR2 FQNEAQ (reference sequence). The CDR3 totals 16 residues. V was cut by 5 bases and J by 1 base, with 14 bases left in between.

The chain has TRBV20-1 and TRBJ2-7, with no clear D. The germline V gene encodes CDR1 DFQATT and CDR2 SNEGSKA (reference sequence). This CDR3 comprises 13 residues. V lost 4 bases to trimming and J lost 0 bases, with 10 bases between them. CDR3 amino acids: CSAMAESSYEQYF. The CDR3 DNA follows: TGCAGTGCTATGGCGGAATCCTCCTACGAGCAGTACTTC.

This clonotype has a handful of counts. The chain combines TRBV29-1 with TRBJ2-1; D is perhaps TRBD2 (6 bases). V was cut by 7 bases and J by 7 bases, with 14 bases left in between. Germline CDR1 is SQVTM and CDR2 is ANQGSEA. This CDR3 region has 12 residues. CDR3 residues: CSARRGRNEQFF. The CDR3 region has the DNA TGCAGCGCGCGGCGGGGCCGGAATGAGCAGTTCTTC.

A few counts support this clonotype. The chain couples TRBV5-1 to TRBJ2-1; 11 bases fit TRBD2. The CDR3 totals 15 residues. The V gene end was trimmed by 4 bases and the J gene end by 9 bases; junction bases not matched to a gene: 9. In germline, CDR1 is SGHRS, CDR2 YFSETQ. This chain's CDR3 is CASSITGTSGVEQFF. Written as DNA, the CDR3 is TGCGCCAGCAGCATAACCGGGACTAGCGGTGTTGAGCAGTTCTTC.

This clonotype has more than one count but fewer than ten. The chain carries TRBV4-2 and TRBJ2-2; D remains unclear. Between the trimmed V and J ends, which lost 0 bases and 5 bases, there was a span of 7 bases. The CDR3 has 14 amino acids. The germline gives CDR1 LGHNA, CDR2 YNFKEQ. CDR3 sequence (DNA): TGTGCCAGCAGCCAAGAGATGGTTACCGGGGAGCTGTTTTTT. Protein sequence: CASSQEMVTGELFF.

The rearrangement uses TRBV2 and TRBJ2-3; tentatively, D is TRBD2 (5 bases). The CDR3 is 20 amino acids. Germline CDR1 SNHLY, CDR2 FYNNEI. V was pared by 3 bases and J by 0 bases, with 25 bases between. CDR3 loop: CASSDSPDATSHFSTDTQYF. The CDR3 bases are TGTGCCAGCAGTGATTCCCCAGACGCTACTAGTCATTTTAGCACAGATACGCAGTATTTT.

The sample holds a few counts of this clonotype. This chain connects TRBV11-3 to TRBJ2-1; 9 bases are a match to TRBD2. The germline V gene has CDR1 SGHNT and CDR2 YENEEA. The CDR3 covers 16 residues. V lost 0 bases to trimming and J lost 7 bases; unmatched junction nucleotides: 7. The CDR3 spells CASSLDWAGGRNEQFF. The CDR3 DNA sequence: TGTGCCAGCAGCTTAGACTGGGCGGGGGGGCGGAATGAGCAGTTCTTC.

Only a few counts were recorded for this clonotype. The chain uses TRBV12-3 or TRBV12-4 and TRBJ1-2, with D unclear. V lost 10 bases to trimming and J lost 3 bases, with 12 bases between them. The CDR3 spans 12 residues. The CDR3 DNA follows: TGTGCCATTACGACTAGAGACTATGGCTACACCTTC. Protein sequence: CAITTRDYGYTF.

In its sample, this clonotype was seen a few times. The rearrangement joins TRBV2 to TRBJ2-7; 11 positions match TRBD2. This CDR3 comprises 15 residues. Trimming at V came to 6 bases and at J to 3 bases, leaving 7 bases not matched to a gene. Germline V gene sequence: CDR1 SNHLY, CDR2 FYNNEI. DNA for the CDR3: TGTGCCAGCAGGAAAACTAGCGGGAGTATCTACGAGCAGTACTTC. Translated, it gives CASRKTSGSIYEQYF.

This clonotype was detected only a few times. The chain joins TRBV6-5 to TRBJ2-1; 7 nucleotides line up with TRBD2. Losses at the gene ends were 0 bases for V and 8 bases for J; bases not matched to a gene: 1. Germline CDR1 is MNHEY and CDR2 is SVGAGI. The CDR3 totals 13 residues. CDR3 coding DNA: TGTGCCAGCAGTTACTCGAGCGGGGATGAGCAGTTCTTC. Its protein product is CASSYSSGDEQFF.

This clonotype was seen a handful of times. This chain joins TRBV20-1 and TRBJ2-7; either TRBD1 or TRBD2 may supply D (5 bases each). The CDR3 spans 16 residues. Trimming cost V 3 bases and J 0 bases, with 18 bases left between them. The germline V gene has CDR1 DFQATT and CDR2 SNEGSKA (reference sequence). The CDR3 is CSARIRGGHNSYEQYF. DNA of the CDR3: TGCAGTGCTAGGATCCGGGGCGGTCACAACTCCTACGAGCAGTACTTC.

In its sample, this clonotype was seen a few times. This chain connects TRBV7-9 to TRBJ1-1, with a tentative D call TRBD1 (5 bases). The germline V gene encodes CDR1 SEHNR and CDR2 FQNEAQ (reference sequence). CDR3 length: 12 residues. The CDR3 is CASWGMNTEAFF. The CDR3 DNA is TGTGCTTCGTGGGGGATGAACACTGAAGCTTTCTTT.

This clonotype was seen a handful of times. CDR3 protein: CASSPSGSGANVLTF. The DNA of the CDR3 is TGTGCCAGCAGTCCATCTGGGTCTGGGGCCAACGTCCTGACTTTC. The rearrangement links TRBV6-1 to TRBJ2-6, with unresolved D. The germline V and J ends were trimmed by 5 bases and 1 base, with 9 bases remaining between them. The CDR3 spans 15 residues. The germline CDR1 and CDR2 sequences are MNHNS and SASEGT.

The genes are TRBV6-2 or TRBV6-3 and TRBJ1-1; no clear D. V was clipped by 6 bases and J by 6 bases, with 14 bases between them. The CDR3 contains 13 residues. The germline V gene encodes CDR1 MNHEY and CDR2 SVGEGT. CDR3 nucleotide sequence: TGTGCCAGCAGCCCCCACTCCGCCCCTGAAGCTTTCTTT. It specifies CASSPHSAPEAFF.

The chain has TRBV5-1 and TRBJ1-1, with 7 bases matching TRBD1. In germline, CDR1 is SGHRS, CDR2 YFSETQ. J lost 5 bases, V lost 5 bases, and 15 bases had no gene match. The CDR3 sequence is 16 residues long. The CDR3 loop is CASRIDRDSKRTEAFF. As DNA, the CDR3 is TGCGCCAGCAGAATCGACAGGGATTCCAAAAGGACTGAAGCTTTCTTT. The whole variable domain, filled in from reference TRBV5-1 and TRBJ1-1, reads KAGVTQTPRYLIKTRGQQVTLSCSPISGHRSVSWYQQTPGQGLQFLFEYFSETQRNKGNFPGRFSGRQFSNSRSEMNVSTLELGDSALYLCASRIDRDSKRTEAFFGQGTRLTVV.

This clonotype was picked up a small number of times. The chain joins TRBV4-3 to TRBJ2-2; D remains ambiguous. Germline values: CDR1 LGHNA, CDR2 YSLEER. The CDR3 covers 14 residues. V was shortened by 0 bases and J by 7 bases, with 9 bases between the two germline ends. CDR3 in DNA: TGCGCCAGCAGCCAAGAAGTGTCTAGCGGGGAGCTGTTTTTT. Translating it yields CASSQEVSSGELFF.

The genes are TRBV6-5 and TRBJ2-2; D gene unclear. The CDR3 has 14 residues. Trimming pared 4 bases from V and 4 bases from J, leaving 10 bases between. CDR1 and CDR2 from the germline V gene are MNHEY and SVGAGI. DNA of the CDR3: TGTGCCAGCAGTTTCCACATCCCCACCGGGGAGCTGTTTTTT. This sequence encodes CASSFHIPTGELFF.

This chain uses TRBV27 with TRBJ2-2; no clear D gene. This CDR3 spans 14 amino acids. CDR1 is MNHEY, CDR2 SMNVEV, per germline (reference sequence). Between the trimmed V and J ends, which lost 6 bases and 0 bases, there was a span of 8 bases. As DNA, the CDR3 is TGTGCCAGCAGCCGAAAACCGAACACCGGGGAGCTGTTTTTT. Translating it yields CASSRKPNTGELFF.

The chain is built from TRBV18 and TRBJ2-1, with a weak D call TRBD1 (6 bases). CDR3 length equals 16 residues. Looked up from germline, CDR1 is KGHSH and CDR2 is LQKENI. V was clipped by 0 bases and J by 7 bases, with 16 bases between them. Here the CDR3 DNA reads TGTGCCAGCTCACCACCGCAGGTCTCGCAGGGGAATGAGCAGTTCTTC. This codes for CASSPPQVSQGNEQFF.

This chain links TRBV3-1 with TRBJ2-4, with TRBD2 as a possible D gene (6 bases). V dropped 4 bases and J dropped 6 bases, with 7 bases sitting between them. CDR3 length equals 12 residues. Germline lookup yields CDR1 LGHDT and CDR2 YNNKEL (reference sequence). The CDR3 nucleotides read TGTGCCAGCAGCCGACTAGGAAACATTCAGTACTTC. Amino acid sequence: CASSRLGNIQYF.

In this sample, this clonotype turned up many times. J is TRBJ2-1 and V is TRBV5-1; 13 positions agree with TRBD2. CDR3 length: 15 amino acids. CDR1 and CDR2 from the germline V gene are SGHRS and YFSETQ. J lost 10 bases, V lost 0 bases, and 4 bases had no gene match. The CDR3 DNA reads as TGCGCCAGCAGCTTGGGCCCGGGACTAGCGGGGGAGCAGTTCTTC. Translating gives CASSLGPGLAGEQFF.

In this sample, this clonotype turned up a few times. The chain recombines TRBV5-1 with TRBJ1-1; D is possibly TRBD1 (5 bases). The germline V and J ends were trimmed by 4 bases and 3 bases, with 16 bases remaining between them. Germline V gives CDR1 SGHRS, CDR2 YFSETQ. CDR3 size: 15 residues. The CDR3 DNA follows: TGCGCCAGCAGCCCGTGGACCTGGGGGGACACTGAAGCTTTCTTT. Residues: CASSPWTWGDTEAFF. The whole variable domain, remainder taken from reference TRBV5-1 and TRBJ1-1, is KAGVTQTPRYLIKTRGQQVTLSCSPISGHRSVSWYQQTPGQGLQFLFEYFSETQRNKGNFPGRFSGRQFSNSRSEMNVSTLELGDSALYLCASSPWTWGDTEAFFGQGTRLTVV.

This clonotype was observed many times. The V gene is TRBV2, the J gene TRBJ2-1; tentatively, D is TRBD2 (6 bases). Trimming took 8 bases from V and 6 from J, leaving 20 bases between them. The CDR3 sequence is 15 residues long. The germline V gene encodes CDR1 SNHLY and CDR2 FYNNEI. CDR3 DNA sequence: TGTGCCAGCCAGCTGACTAGTTCCGCTTCCAATGAGCAGTTCTTC. This sequence encodes CASQLTSSASNEQFF.

The rearrangement links TRBV7-9 to TRBJ2-1; tentatively, D is TRBD2 (6 bases). Germline V gene sequence: CDR1 SEHNR, CDR2 FQNEAQ (reference sequence). There are 16 residues in the CDR3. Trimming left V 4 bases short and J 0 bases short, with 13 bases between. CDR3 bases: TGTGCCAGCAGCTCAACTGGGGGGAGCTCCTACAATGAGCAGTTCTTC. Amino acids: CASSSTGGSSYNEQFF.

The chain couples TRBV20-1 to TRBJ1-2; D is possibly TRBD1 (5 bases). V was cut by 1 base and J by 7 bases, with 13 bases left in between. Germline lookup yields CDR1 DFQATT and CDR2 SNEGSKA (reference sequence). This CDR3 region has 13 residues. The CDR3 nucleotides are TGCAGTGCTAGAGTCCCCGGGACCGCTGGCTACACCTTC. Amino acids: CSARVPGTAGYTF.